The clone carrying this TCR beta chain was observed many times. Its target is unknown. This beta chain is a stray sequence in a library constructed for alpha chains; its clone size is not meaningful. V gave up 4 bases and J gave up 0 bases, with 7 bases separating them. CDR1 LGHNA and CDR2 YSLEER come from the germline V gene. This CDR3 has 15 amino acids. Time point in this sample: sample taken at primary tumor resection. In each case, whole RNA from tumor, nontumor lung or frozen PBMC was sequenced unsorted. This sample was taken from a study of spatial heterogeneity in lung cancer. Study at large: The average count in raw reads for each unique TCR and UMI combination exceeded eight appearances. Study-wide points: Tracking of tumor mutation counts was seen in expanded intratumoral alpha and beta TCR counts.

TCR cDNA molecules were tagged individually, and each one carried a unique molecular identifier. TCRdb independently ran MiXCR on the 5' RACE reads; one entry per CDR3 protein. The sample holds around 15,000 distinct CDR3 sequences, approximately 7% seen once. The material was lung tumor tissue, obtained at surgery. The source of this sequence is a female donor with early-stage non-small cell lung cancer. The chain has TRBV4-3 and TRBJ2-6; no reliable D call. CDR3 residues: CASSPPGSGANVLTF. The CDR3 DNA follows: TGCGCCAGCAGCCCGCCAGGCTCTGGGGCCAACGTCCTGACTTTC.